The next 28 T cell receptor beta chains were all read from a single sample in a study of blood T cell repertoires in COVID-19. Produced via immunoSEQ multiplex PCR; TCRdb's table is partial and in-frame only. The sample includes 250,000 or so clones, around three quarters of them seen just once. The sample consisted of peripheral blood. These receptor sequences come from a woman older than 75 with acute or convalescent COVID-19.

This clone has a handful of counts. The chain joins TRBV10-3 to TRBJ2-6; 8 nucleotides align to TRBD1. V gave up 3 bases and J gave up 2 bases; unmatched junction bases: 3. The germline V gene has CDR1 ENHRY and CDR2 SYGVKD. The CDR3 length is 16 residues. The CDR3 protein is CAISDGTGAGANVLTF. The CDR3 coding sequence is TGTGCCATCAGTGATGGGACAGGTGCTGGGGCCAACGTCCTGACTTTC.

The J gene is TRBJ1-4, the V gene TRBV5-1, with TRBD1 matching over 7 bases. The V gene's germline CDR1 is SGHRS and CDR2 YFSETQ. This CDR3 is built from 15 residues. J gave up 5 bases and V 4 bases, and 8 bases lay outside the gene matches. The CDR3: CASSASTGKNEKLFF. CDR3 DNA sequence: TGCGCCAGCAGCGCATCGACAGGGAAAAATGAAAAACTGTTTTTT.

V gene TRBV29-1 combines with J gene TRBJ1-2, with D perhaps matching TRBD1 (5 bases). V was clipped by 4 bases and J by 4 bases, with 10 bases between them. CDR1 is SQVTM and CDR2 is ANQGSEA in the germline V gene. The CDR3 extends over 12 amino acids. CDR3 in DNA: TGCAGCGTTGGGAGTCAGGGCTATGGCTACACCTTC. It codes for CSVGSQGYGYTF.

The chain links TRBV3-1 (or the pseudogene TRBV3-2) to TRBJ2-7, with 9 nucleotides matching TRBD1. This CDR3 comprises 14 residues. Trimming removed 4 bases from V and 7 bases from J; junction bases left unmatched: 8. Germline-derived CDR1 and CDR2 are LGHDT and YNNKEL (reference sequence). The CDR3 DNA sequence: TGTGCCAGCAGCCTAGGACAGGGGATAGGGGAGCAGTACTTC. It is translated as CASSLGQGIGEQYF.

In this sample, this clone turned up a few times. V gene TRBV19 combines with J gene TRBJ1-5; TRBD1 matches 8 bases. The V segment lost 7 bases and the J segment 1 base; nucleotides outside the gene matches: 9. Germline V gene data show CDR1 as LNHDA and CDR2 as SQIVND (reference sequence). The CDR3 extends over 16 amino acids. For the CDR3, the DNA is TGTGCCAGTACCATTCAGGGGGCGCCCAGCAATCAGCCCCAGCATTTT. As protein: CASTIQGAPSNQPQHF.

The chain uses TRBV18 and TRBJ2-1, with D perhaps TRBD2 (5 bases). In germline, CDR1 is KGHSH, CDR2 LQKENI. With 2 bases removed from V and 8 bases from J, the gap between germline ends came to 13 bases. The CDR3 totals 14 residues. The CDR3 loop reads CASSPGSFEDEQFF. DNA for the CDR3: TGTGCCAGCTCACCAGGGAGTTTTGAGGATGAGCAGTTCTTC.

Ten or more counts support this clone. The rearrangement links TRBV2 to TRBJ2-7; 7 bases are shared with TRBD1. CDR3 length: 14 amino acids. V lost 5 bases, J lost 4 bases, and 8 bases stayed unmatched. The germline V gene encodes CDR1 SNHLY and CDR2 FYNNEI. CDR3 sequence: CASSSQGIGYEQYF. The CDR3 DNA sequence: TGTGCCAGCAGTTCACAGGGGATCGGGTACGAGCAGTACTTC.

V gene TRBV9 combines with J gene TRBJ2-1, with D possibly TRBD2 on 5 matching bases. The length of the CDR3 is 15 residues. V lost 0 bases and J lost 3, with 10 bases in between. Germline assignment: CDR1 SGDLS and CDR2 YYNGEE. CDR3 sequence: CASSVGERSYNEQFF. DNA for the CDR3: TGTGCCAGCAGCGTAGGGGAGCGGAGCTACAATGAGCAGTTCTTC.

This chain connects TRBV7-6 to TRBJ1-4, with 11 bases that match TRBD1. The V gene's germline CDR1 is SGHVS and CDR2 FNYEAQ. The V and J ends lost 5 bases and 8 bases, in that order; junction bases with no gene match: 13. The CDR3 runs 17 residues. The CDR3 sequence is CASSMRPRTGGEEKLFF. The CDR3 DNA sequence: TGTGCCAGCAGCATGAGGCCCAGGACAGGGGGCGAAGAAAAACTGTTTTTT.

This chain uses TRBV24-1 with TRBJ2-3; maybe TRBD2 (5 bases). The CDR3 totals 15 residues. Germline-derived CDR1 and CDR2 are KGHDR and SFDVKD. V lost 10 bases and J 2 bases, leaving 18 bases between the germline ends. The CDR3 loop is CATSGPGLHTDTQYF. The CDR3 nucleotides read TGTGCCACGAGCGGACCAGGCCTACACACAGATACGCAGTATTTT.

J is TRBJ1-6 and V is TRBV5-5; no definite D call. The CDR3 runs 14 residues. V was clipped by 4 bases and J by 9 bases, with 14 bases between them. Germline assignment: CDR1 SGHKS and CDR2 YYEKEE (reference sequence). Written as DNA, the CDR3 is TGTGCCAGCAGCCCCGACCAGCTAGGTTCACCCCTCCACTTT. This sequence encodes CASSPDQLGSPLHF.

This chain joins TRBV24-1 and TRBJ1-2, with 10 bases matching TRBD1. Trimming cost V 1 base and J 8 bases; bases outside gene matches: 3. This CDR3 spans 14 amino acids. Germline V gene data show CDR1 as KGHDR and CDR2 as SFDVKD. The CDR3 DNA reads as TGTGCCACCAGTGATTTAGGGACAGGGGTCGGCTACACCTTC. It is translated as CATSDLGTGVGYTF.

This chain joins TRBV18 and TRBJ2-5, with D perhaps TRBD2 (5 bases). Trimming removed 1 base at V and 5 bases at J, with 14 bases between. There are 15 residues in the CDR3. Germline V gene lookup returns CDR1 KGHSH and CDR2 LQKENI. CDR3 nucleotides: TGTGCCAGCTCACCACAAATTTCTGAGGGTGAGACCCAGTACTTC. Protein: CASSPQISEGETQYF.

The rearrangement uses TRBV5-1 and TRBJ1-6; possibly TRBD1 for D (5 bases). The germline CDR1 and CDR2 sequences are SGHRS and YFSETQ. V was shortened by 0 bases and J by 5 bases, with 6 bases between the two germline ends. The CDR3 sequence is 14 residues long. The CDR3 DNA follows: TGCGCCAGCAGCTTGGCAGGGAATAATTCACCCCTCCACTTT. Translation: CASSLAGNNSPLHF.

The genes are TRBV3-1 (or the pseudogene TRBV3-2) and TRBJ2-7; the D gene is possibly TRBD2 (7 bases). The V end lost 4 bases, the J end lost 4 bases, and 17 bases lay between the germline ends. The CDR3 consists of 15 residues. Germline values: CDR1 LGHDT, CDR2 YNNKEL (reference sequence). The CDR3: CASSRPRGANYEQYF. CDR3 nucleotides: TGTGCCAGCAGCCGACCACGGGGGGCGAATTACGAGCAGTACTTC.

The chain combines TRBV4-1 with TRBJ2-3; tentative D call: TRBD2 (5 bases). The CDR3 has 16 amino acids. Germline lookup yields CDR1 MGHRA and CDR2 YSYEKL. V dropped 1 base and J dropped 0 bases, with 11 bases sitting between them. CDR3 in DNA: TGCGCCAGCAGCCAAGGAGCCGGGGAGAGCACAGATACGCAGTATTTT. It translates to CASSQGAGESTDTQYF.

V gene TRBV12-3 or TRBV12-4 combines with J gene TRBJ2-7; 8 nucleotides agree with TRBD2. The CDR3 sequence is 13 residues long. The V gene end was trimmed by 6 bases and the J gene end by 2 bases; junction bases not matched to a gene: 3. This CDR3 is CASRRGVTYEQYF. The CDR3 bases are TGTGCCAGCAGGCGGGGGGTAACCTACGAGCAGTACTTC.

This chain connects TRBV6-1 to TRBJ1-5, with 7 positions matching TRBD1. Losses at the gene ends were 2 bases for V and 1 base for J; bases not matched to a gene: 8. This CDR3 spans 17 amino acids. Per germline, CDR1 MNHNS and CDR2 SASEGT. CDR3 nucleotides: TGTGCCAGCAGTGAACCAGGCAGGGGGATAAGCAATCAGCCCCAGCATTTT. Residues: CASSEPGRGISNQPQHF.

The CDR3 DNA is TGTGCCAGCAGCTTGACAGAAGCTAACTATGGCTACACCTTC. Its translation is CASSLTEANYGYTF. The chain joins TRBV7-2 to TRBJ1-2; D is possibly TRBD1 (5 bases). V shed 3 bases and J shed 0 bases, with 8 bases lying between them. Germline V gene sequence: CDR1 SGHTA, CDR2 FQGNSA. This CDR3 is built from 14 residues.

This chain joins TRBV19 and TRBJ1-1, with TRBD1 matching over 7 bases. In germline, CDR1 is LNHDA, CDR2 SQIVND (reference sequence). This CDR3 is 14 amino acids long. V dropped 7 bases and J dropped 5; count of bases not matched to a gene: 10. The CDR3 protein is CASKEGARDTEAFF. Here the CDR3 DNA reads TGTGCCAGTAAGGAGGGGGCAAGGGATACTGAAGCTTTCTTT. Full variable domain (missing parts from reference TRBV19 and TRBJ1-1): DGGITQSPKYLFRKEGQNVTLSCEQNLNHDAMYWYRQDPGQGLRLIYYSQIVNDFQKGDIAEGYSVSREKKESFPLTVTSAQKNPTAFYLCASKEGARDTEAFFGQGTRLTVV.

The V and J genes are TRBV19 and TRBJ2-2; 12 bases are a match to TRBD2. Germline V gene lookup returns CDR1 LNHDA and CDR2 SQIVND (reference sequence). CDR3 length equals 17 residues. Losses at the gene ends were 10 bases for V and 6 bases for J; bases not matched to a gene: 15. The CDR3: CATETSGSGRFAGELFF. The CDR3 nucleotides are TGTGCCACTGAGACTAGCGGGAGTGGTAGGTTCGCCGGGGAGCTGTTTTTT.

The sample holds one count of this clone. V is TRBV30 and J is TRBJ2-4; 12 positions match TRBD2. Germline V gene lookup returns CDR1 GTSNPN and CDR2 SVGIG (reference sequence). V trimming: 2 bases; J trimming: 7 bases; junction bases outside the gene matches: 12. This CDR3 has 17 amino acids. The CDR3 here is CAWSTASGRAAGNIQYF. For the CDR3, the DNA is TGTGCCTGGAGTACCGCTAGCGGGAGGGCCGCAGGGAACATTCAGTACTTC. Supplemented by reference TRBV30 and TRBJ2-4, the full variable domain reads SQTIHQWPATLVQPVGSPLSLECTVEGTSNPNLYWYRQAAGRGLQLLFYSVGIGQISSEVPQNLSASRPQDRQFILSSKKLLLSDSGFYLCAWSTASGRAAGNIQYFGAGTRLSVL.

The V and J genes are TRBV6-5 and TRBJ2-4, with TRBD2 matching 7 bases. Trimming removed 6 bases from V and 5 bases from J; junction bases left unmatched: 4. This CDR3 has 13 residues. In germline, CDR1 is MNHEY, CDR2 SVGAGI. CDR3 region: CASRMGGENIQYF. The CDR3 coding sequence is TGTGCCAGCAGGATGGGGGGGGAAAACATTCAGTACTTC.

The rearrangement joins TRBV9 to TRBJ2-2; D might be TRBD2 (7 bases). The length of the CDR3 is 16 residues. Germline CDR1 is SGDLS and CDR2 is YYNGEE. Deletions cut 4 bases from V and 0 bases from J, with 13 bases between. The CDR3 sequence is CASSRGRGANTGELFF. The CDR3 DNA sequence: TGTGCCAGCAGCAGAGGGAGGGGGGCGAACACCGGGGAGCTGTTTTTT.

The chain is built from TRBV29-1 and TRBJ2-1; D perhaps matches TRBD1 (6 bases). There are 12 residues in the CDR3. V lost 7 bases and J lost 4, with 11 bases in between. Germline assignment: CDR1 SQVTM and CDR2 ANQGSEA. CDR3 in amino acids: CSAGTRYNEQFF. In DNA form, the CDR3 reads TGCAGCGCCGGGACACGGTACAATGAGCAGTTCTTC.

The chain employs TRBV4-1 and TRBJ1-1, with a possible D match to TRBD1 (6 bases). Germline CDR1 reads MGHRA; CDR2 reads YSYEKL. The CDR3 covers 13 residues. V was clipped by 8 bases and J by 0 bases, with 10 bases between them. Here the CDR3 reads CASSGQLNTEAFF. The CDR3 coding sequence is TGCGCCAGCTCCGGACAGTTGAACACTGAAGCTTTCTTT.

The V gene is TRBV11-2, the J gene TRBJ2-7; 9 nucleotides agree with TRBD2. CDR3 length: 14 residues. Germline V gene sequence: CDR1 SGHAT, CDR2 FQNNGV. The V segment lost 4 bases and the J segment 2 bases; nucleotides outside the gene matches: 3. The CDR3 sequence is CASSSTSGPYEQYF. CDR3 in DNA: TGTGCCAGCAGCTCTACTAGCGGGCCCTACGAGCAGTACTTC.

V and J are TRBV7-2 and TRBJ1-2; 7 positions match TRBD1. This CDR3 has 16 amino acids. The germline gives CDR1 SGHTA, CDR2 FQGNSA. V lost 5 bases, J lost 3 bases, and 12 bases stayed unmatched. CDR3 amino acids: CASSPTTGRRDYGYTF. The CDR3 DNA sequence: TGTGCCAGCAGCCCGACGACAGGGAGAAGGGACTATGGCTACACCTTC.